The rows below give T cell receptor beta chains drawn from one sample of a study of neoadjuvant anti-PD-1 for oral cavity cancer. Repertoires were generated with immunoSEQ multiplex PCR, while TCRdb's copy carries only in-frame clones and drops some. The table lists 4,500 to 6,000 clones, 58% of them singletons. The specimen comprised tumor tissue, sampled before nivolumab (anti-PD-1) treatment. All receptors derive from a person aged 40 to 85 with oral cavity squamous cell carcinoma. CDR3s include the opening cysteine and the closing phenylalanine or tryptophan. A D gene is named only where the DNA matches it firmly. Clone size appears in some rows only: once, few, many, or a class for an expanded clone.

clone size	D gene	V gene	J gene	CDR3 protein	CDR3 DNA
.	.	TRBV7-8	TRBJ2-5	CASSSFREARETQYF	TGTGCCAGCAGCTCCTTCAGGGAGGCAAGGGAGACCCAGTACTTC
few	.	TRBV5-4	TRBJ1-3	CASSLGGVGGNTIYF	TGTGCCAGCAGCTTGGGGGGGGTCGGAGGAAACACCATATATTTT
.	TRBD1	TRBV19	TRBJ1-1	CASRQGVKNTEAFF	TGTGCCAGTAGACAGGGGGTCAAGAACACTGAAGCTTTCTTT
.	.	TRBV10-3	TRBJ2-3	CAINREPTDTQYF	TGTGCCATCAATCGGGAGCCGACAGATACGCAGTATTTT
few	TRBD2	TRBV11-2	TRBJ2-1	CASSRRGGEQFF	TGTGCCAGCAGCCGGCGGGGGGGCGAGCAGTTCTTC
.	TRBD1	TRBV7-9	TRBJ1-2	CASSRLAGGYGYTF	TGTGCCAGCAGCCGCCTCGCAGGGGGCTATGGCTACACCTTC
.	TRBD1	TRBV7-9	TRBJ1-1	CASSFPADRPSNTEAFF	TGTGCCAGCAGCTTCCCGGCGGACAGGCCGAGCAACACTGAAGCTTTCTTT
.	TRBD1	TRBV28	TRBJ1-1	CASSSPGQGATEAFF	TGTGCCAGCAGTTCCCCGGGACAGGGTGCCACTGAAGCTTTCTTT
.	.	TRBV6-1	TRBJ1-5	CASSEGSNQPQHF	TGTGCCAGCAGTGAAGGGTCCAATCAGCCCCAGCATTTT
few	.	TRBV13	TRBJ1-1	CASSFRYTEAFF	TGTGCCAGCAGCTTCAGATACACTGAAGCTTTCTTT
.	.	TRBV2	TRBJ1-1	CASSELREASTEAFF	TGTGCCAGCAGTGAATTGAGGGAGGCGAGCACTGAAGCTTTCTTT
.	TRBD1	TRBV2	TRBJ1-6	CASSAGTGSNSPLHF	TGTGCCAGCAGCGCTGGGACAGGATCTAATTCACCCCTCCACTTT
.	.	TRBV7-9	TRBJ2-7	CASSPRDRSTEQYF	TGTGCCAGCAGCCCGCGGGACCGTTCCACCGAGCAGTACTTC
.	.	TRBV18	TRBJ1-4	CASSPTEGGWEKLFF	TGTGCCAGCTCACCCACCGAGGGAGGCTGGGAAAAACTGTTTTTT
.	.	TRBV18	TRBJ2-7	CASSRAGSSYEQYF	TGTGCCAGCTCAAGGGCGGGTAGCTCCTACGAGCAGTACTTC
.	.	TRBV27	TRBJ2-1	CASSWLGSGNEQFF	TGTGCCAGCAGTTGGCTGGGTTCGGGGAATGAGCAGTTCTTC
.	.	TRBV5-1	TRBJ2-3	CASSLIGGGSTDTQYF	TGCGCCAGCAGCTTGATCGGCGGGGGCAGCACAGATACGCAGTATTTT
.	.	TRBV18	TRBJ2-5	CASSPWGNQETQYF	TGTGCCAGCTCACCTTGGGGGAACCAAGAGACCCAGTACTTC
.	.	TRBV5-1	TRBJ2-7	CASSPALQSTSSYEQYF	TGCGCCAGCTCCCCGGCTCTACAGAGCACCTCCTCCTACGAGCAGTACTTC
.	.	TRBV7-9	TRBJ1-1	CASSLGQTNTEAFF	TGTGCCAGCAGCTTAGGGCAGACGAACACTGAAGCTTTCTTT
.	TRBD2	TRBV29-1	TRBJ2-7	CSARAGDSYEQYF	TGCAGCGCCAGAGCGGGAGACTCCTACGAGCAGTACTTC
once	.	TRBV28	TRBJ2-7	CASSEPGTTTYEQYF	TGTGCCAGCAGTGAACCCGGGACAACCACCTACGAGCAGTACTTC
.	.	TRBV6-5	TRBJ1-5	CASSRDGYSNQPQHF	TGTGCCAGCAGTCGAGACGGATATAGCAATCAGCCCCAGCATTTT
.	.	TRBV10-3	TRBJ1-1	CAIRWGQNDAEAFF	TGTGCCATCAGGTGGGGTCAGAACGACGCTGAAGCTTTCTTT
.	TRBD1	TRBV19	TRBJ2-7	CASSDLLWDRGPYEQYF	TGTGCCAGTAGCGATCTACTATGGGACAGGGGCCCCTACGAGCAGTACTTC
.	.	TRBV4-2	TRBJ1-2	CASSQAAVSGRYGYTF	TGTGCCAGCAGCCAAGCAGCTGTATCAGGGCGCTATGGCTACACCTTC
.	.	TRBV6-1	TRBJ2-7	CASSEAAGTSDEQYF	TGTGCCAGCAGTGAAGCGGCAGGGACTTCGGACGAGCAGTACTTC
few	.	TRBV7-9	TRBJ1-2	CASSATGLPF	TGTGCCAGCAGCGCGACAGGCCTCCCCTTC
.	.	TRBV28	TRBJ2-7	CASSSGDSSYEQYF	TGTGCCAGCAGTTCCGGGGACTCCTCCTACGAGCAGTACTTC
few	TRBD2	TRBV15	TRBJ2-7	CATSRDLTSGRTEQYF	TGTGCCACCAGCAGAGATTTGACTAGCGGGAGGACGGAGCAGTACTTC
.	.	TRBV5-8	TRBJ2-3	CASSLDLGTDTQYF	TGTGCCAGCAGCTTGGATCTGGGTACAGATACGCAGTATTTT